The rows below give T cell receptor beta chains drawn from one sample of a study of blood T cell repertoires in COVID-19. Sequencing was performed with immunoSEQ multiplex PCR; in TCRdb, only in-frame clones are kept and a portion is missing. The top ten hold less than 2.5% of the sample, which has 87,000 or so clones, about 80% seen once. Sample: peripheral blood. Receptors were obtained from a woman in her seventies with acute or convalescent COVID-19. Both conserved end residues are part of each CDR3. A D gene is named only where the DNA matches it firmly. Clone size is shown for a subset of rows, as once, few, many or a class of expanded clone.

d_gene: TRBD1; v_gene: TRBV30; abundance: once; j_gene: TRBJ2-3; CDR3nt: TGTGCCTGGAGAGTGGCAGGGGGCGCGAAGACGCAGTATTTT; CDR3aa: CAWRVAGGAKTQYF
d_gene: NA; v_gene: TRBV4-1; abundance: few; j_gene: TRBJ1-5; CDR3nt: TGCGCCAGCAGCCAAGTTGCGGATAGCAATCAGCCCCAGCATTTT; CDR3aa: CASSQVADSNQPQHF
d_gene: NA; v_gene: TRBV18; abundance: NA; j_gene: TRBJ1-2; CDR3nt: TGTGCCAGCTCACCCGGAGGAGACTATGGCTACACCTTC; CDR3aa: CASSPGGDYGYTF
d_gene: TRBD1; v_gene: TRBV10-1; abundance: NA; j_gene: TRBJ2-7; CDR3nt: TGCGCCAGCAGTGCCGGACAGGGGATTGACTACGAGCAGTACTTC; CDR3aa: CASSAGQGIDYEQYF
d_gene: NA; v_gene: TRBV24-1; abundance: NA; j_gene: TRBJ1-5; CDR3nt: TGTGCCACCAGTGATTCGTATAGCAATCAGCCCCAGCATTTT; CDR3aa: CATSDSYSNQPQHF
d_gene: NA; v_gene: TRBV3-1/TRBV3-2; abundance: NA; j_gene: TRBJ1-1; CDR3nt: TGTGCCAGCAGCAGGGGGACCACTGAAGCTTTCTTT; CDR3aa: CASSRGTTEAFF
d_gene: NA; v_gene: TRBV6-5; abundance: NA; j_gene: TRBJ1-2; CDR3nt: TGTGCCAGCAAATGGGGGCAGGGAGATGGCTACACCTTC; CDR3aa: CASKWGQGDGYTF
d_gene: NA; v_gene: TRBV11-3; abundance: NA; j_gene: TRBJ2-7; CDR3nt: TGTGCCAGCAGCCTATACTACGAGCAGTACTTC; CDR3aa: CASSLYYEQYF
d_gene: TRBD1; v_gene: TRBV5-6; abundance: NA; j_gene: TRBJ1-5; CDR3nt: TGTGCCAGCAGCAGCTACCGGGACAGGTTATATAGCAATCAGCCCCAGCATTTT; CDR3aa: CASSSYRDRLYSNQPQHF
d_gene: NA; v_gene: TRBV30; abundance: once; j_gene: TRBJ1-6; CDR3nt: TGTGCCTGGGGACGACAGGTTAATTCACCCCTCCACTTT; CDR3aa: CAWGRQVNSPLHF
d_gene: TRBD1; v_gene: TRBV11-3; abundance: few; j_gene: TRBJ2-5; CDR3nt: TGTGCCAGCAGCTTGAGGGGGCAGGAAGAGACCCAGTACTTC; CDR3aa: CASSLRGQEETQYF
d_gene: TRBD1; v_gene: TRBV19; abundance: NA; j_gene: TRBJ2-3; CDR3nt: TGTGCCAGTAGTATAACGGGACAGGGGAGCACAGATACGCAGTATTTT; CDR3aa: CASSITGQGSTDTQYF
d_gene: NA; v_gene: TRBV27; abundance: NA; j_gene: TRBJ1-6; CDR3nt: TGTGCCAGCAGACCCGTACAGTACTCACCCCTCCACTTT; CDR3aa: CASRPVQYSPLHF
d_gene: TRBD2; v_gene: TRBV5-1; abundance: NA; j_gene: TRBJ2-3; CDR3nt: TGCGCCAGCAGCCTCACGCCCCTCCTAGCGGGGGGGCTTTCTACAGATACGCAGTATTTT; CDR3aa: CASSLTPLLAGGLSTDTQYF
d_gene: NA; v_gene: TRBV30; abundance: NA; j_gene: TRBJ1-2; CDR3nt: TGTGCCTGGAGTCCAGACAGTTTCTATGGCTACACCTTC; CDR3aa: CAWSPDSFYGYTF
d_gene: TRBD1; v_gene: TRBV19; abundance: NA; j_gene: TRBJ1-6; CDR3nt: TGTGCCAGTAGCCGCCGGGACAGGCAGACTAATTCACCCCTCCACTTT; CDR3aa: CASSRRDRQTNSPLHF
d_gene: TRBD1; v_gene: TRBV5-4; abundance: NA; j_gene: TRBJ2-1; CDR3nt: TGTGCCAGCAGCCTGGGGCAGGGGGCCTACAATGAGCAGTTCTTC; CDR3aa: CASSLGQGAYNEQFF
d_gene: NA; v_gene: TRBV24-1; abundance: NA; j_gene: TRBJ2-2; CDR3nt: TGTGCCACCAGTAGATCTCGGGGGAGGAACACCGGGGAGCTGTTTTTT; CDR3aa: CATSRSRGRNTGELFF
d_gene: TRBD1; v_gene: TRBV6-5; abundance: NA; j_gene: TRBJ1-2; CDR3nt: TGTGCCAGCACCGCGACAGGGGCCCTTAACTATGGCTACACCTTC; CDR3aa: CASTATGALNYGYTF
d_gene: TRBD2; v_gene: TRBV19; abundance: once; j_gene: TRBJ2-2; CDR3nt: TGTGCCAGTAGTATATCGACTAGCGGTACGACCACCGGGGAGCTGTTTTTT; CDR3aa: CASSISTSGTTTGELFF
d_gene: NA; v_gene: TRBV11-2; abundance: NA; j_gene: TRBJ1-2; CDR3nt: TGTGCCAGCAGCTTCTATAATGGCTACACCTTC; CDR3aa: CASSFYNGYTF
d_gene: TRBD1; v_gene: TRBV5-1; abundance: NA; j_gene: TRBJ2-5; CDR3nt: TGCGCCAGCAGGACCGGAACAGGGGCTGAGACCCAGTACTTC; CDR3aa: CASRTGTGAETQYF
d_gene: NA; v_gene: TRBV20-1; abundance: NA; j_gene: TRBJ1-1; CDR3nt: TGCAGTGTTAAAAGGGGGTTTGCTTTCTTT; CDR3aa: CSVKRGFAFF
d_gene: TRBD2; v_gene: TRBV3-1/TRBV3-2; abundance: once; j_gene: TRBJ2-3; CDR3nt: TGTGCCAGCAGCCAAGATTCCAGCGGGGGACGAGAAGATACGCAGTATTTT; CDR3aa: CASSQDSSGGREDTQYF
d_gene: NA; v_gene: TRBV29-1; abundance: NA; j_gene: TRBJ2-2; CDR3nt: TGCAGCGTTTCGAAAGGGGCAGTAACCGGGGAGCTGTTTTTT; CDR3aa: CSVSKGAVTGELFF
d_gene: NA; v_gene: TRBV27; abundance: NA; j_gene: TRBJ2-1; CDR3nt: TGTGCCAGCAGTTTACGCGGGGGCGAGAGCAATGAGCAGTTCTTC; CDR3aa: CASSLRGGESNEQFF
d_gene: NA; v_gene: TRBV6-1; abundance: NA; j_gene: TRBJ2-1; CDR3nt: TGTGCCAGCAGTGAATCTTGGGGCAGGGGGCAGTTCTTC; CDR3aa: CASSESWGRGQFF
d_gene: NA; v_gene: TRBV7-9; abundance: NA; j_gene: TRBJ1-3; CDR3nt: TGTGCCATGGATGGGAGGGGTTCTAACACCATATATTTT; CDR3aa: CAMDGRGSNTIYF
d_gene: TRBD1; v_gene: TRBV9; abundance: NA; j_gene: TRBJ2-7; CDR3nt: TGTGCCAGCAGCTTAAGTATCGGACAGGGCGAACAATCCTCCTACGAGCAGTACTTC; CDR3aa: CASSLSIGQGEQSSYEQYF
d_gene: TRBD1; v_gene: TRBV27; abundance: NA; j_gene: TRBJ1-4; CDR3nt: TGTGCCAGCAGTGAAGACAGGGAGGCACTGTTTTTT; CDR3aa: CASSEDREALFF
d_gene: NA; v_gene: TRBV2; abundance: NA; j_gene: TRBJ1-1; CDR3nt: TGTGCCAGCAGACGCCCCGGGACACAGAACACTGAAGCTTTCTTT; CDR3aa: CASRRPGTQNTEAFF
d_gene: NA; v_gene: TRBV6-1; abundance: NA; j_gene: TRBJ2-3; CDR3nt: TGTGCCAGCAGTGAACGCGGTAGCCCAGATACGCAGTATTTT; CDR3aa: CASSERGSPDTQYF
d_gene: TRBD1; v_gene: TRBV5-4; abundance: NA; j_gene: TRBJ1-4; CDR3nt: TGTGCCAGCAGCTTAGGACAGGGAGAAGGGGAAAAACTGTTTTTT; CDR3aa: CASSLGQGEGEKLFF
d_gene: TRBD2; v_gene: TRBV5-1; abundance: NA; j_gene: TRBJ2-3; CDR3nt: TGCGCCAGCAGCAGGGGGACTAGCAGCCTCACAGATACGCAGTATTTT; CDR3aa: CASSRGTSSLTDTQYF
d_gene: NA; v_gene: TRBV2; abundance: NA; j_gene: TRBJ1-2; CDR3nt: TGTGCCGGGGCCAGGGGATTGTTTGGCTACACCTTC; CDR3aa: CAGARGLFGYTF
d_gene: NA; v_gene: TRBV29-1; abundance: NA; j_gene: TRBJ1-2; CDR3nt: TGCAGCGTTGAAGCGGGTGGCTACACCTTC; CDR3aa: CSVEAGGYTF
d_gene: TRBD2; v_gene: TRBV5-1; abundance: NA; j_gene: TRBJ2-1; CDR3nt: TGCGCCAGCAGCCCCCTGGGACTAGCGGGGGCCCGCTCCTACAATGAGCAGTTCTTC; CDR3aa: CASSPLGLAGARSYNEQFF
d_gene: NA; v_gene: TRBV24-1; abundance: NA; j_gene: TRBJ1-4; CDR3nt: TGTGCCACCAGTGATTCCAGGGCGGAGGGTGAAAAACTGTTTTTT; CDR3aa: CATSDSRAEGEKLFF
d_gene: TRBD1; v_gene: TRBV19; abundance: NA; j_gene: TRBJ1-2; CDR3nt: TGTGCCAGTACCCCTCGGCAGGGGGCTTTGGTGCCTATAAGAAGTGGCTACACCTTC; CDR3aa: CASTPRQGALVPIRSGYTF
d_gene: NA; v_gene: TRBV20-1; abundance: NA; j_gene: TRBJ2-5; CDR3nt: TGCAGTGCTGGACAGAAAGAGACCCAGTACTTC; CDR3aa: CSAGQKETQYF
d_gene: NA; v_gene: TRBV10-3; abundance: NA; j_gene: TRBJ1-1; CDR3nt: TGTGCCATCAATGGTGAGTTGAACACTGAAGCTTTCTTT; CDR3aa: CAINGELNTEAFF
d_gene: TRBD2; v_gene: TRBV28; abundance: NA; j_gene: TRBJ2-3; CDR3nt: TGTGCCAGCAGTTTATTGGGACTAGCAGCGCAGGTGGGGTATTTT; CDR3aa: CASSLLGLAAQVGYF
d_gene: TRBD1; v_gene: TRBV6-5; abundance: NA; j_gene: TRBJ1-2; CDR3nt: TGTGCCAGCAGTCTGGACAGGGGTGATTATGGCTACACCTTC; CDR3aa: CASSLDRGDYGYTF
d_gene: TRBD2; v_gene: TRBV19; abundance: NA; j_gene: TRBJ2-7; CDR3nt: TGTGCCAGTAGTCCACATAACTCGGGGGGACCGAAAACCTACGAGCAGTACTTC; CDR3aa: CASSPHNSGGPKTYEQYF
d_gene: TRBD1; v_gene: TRBV12-3/TRBV12-4; abundance: few; j_gene: TRBJ1-2; CDR3nt: TGTGCCAGCTCCAGGGGGCTTCAACGTGGCTACACCTTC; CDR3aa: CASSRGLQRGYTF